Shown below are 8 T cell receptor beta chains from a single sample sequenced in a study of cytomegalovirus exposure and HLA in healthy donors. In the PCR, 60 Vbeta and 13 Jbeta primers were used. TCRdb's copy holds only in-frame clones and misses some; the assay was immunoSEQ multiplex PCR. The table records approximately 40,000 clones, around 82% of them present only once. Sequencing used PBMCs. The source of these receptors is a woman between 18 and 29 years old in good health and CMV-seropositive.

This clone is a singleton in its sample. V usage is TRBV7-2 and J usage is TRBJ2-5, with TRBD2 matching over 8 bases. The CDR3 is 17 residues long. Germline lookup yields CDR1 SGHTA and CDR2 FQGNSA. V gave up 5 bases and J gave up 2 bases; unmatched junction bases: 13. For the CDR3, the DNA is TGTGCCAGCAGCCCCCAAAGCGGGCGGGGGGTACAAGAGACCCAGTACTTC. Translation gives CASSPQSGRGVQETQYF.

The gene calls are TRBV28 and TRBJ2-5, with 11 bases identical to TRBD2. Germline V gene data show CDR1 as MDHEN and CDR2 as SYDVKM. V was pared by 5 bases and J by 1 base, with 6 bases of the junction left unmatched. The CDR3 sequence is 16 residues long. The CDR3 DNA follows: TGTGCCAGCAGTCCCGGGACTAGCGGACCCCAAGAGACCCAGTACTTC. It specifies CASSPGTSGPQETQYF. The entire variable domain, with the rest obtained from reference TRBV28 and TRBJ2-5, is as follows: DVKVTQSSRYLVKRTGEKVFLECVQDMDHENMFWYRQDPGLGLRLIYFSYDVKMKEKGDIPEGYSVSREKKERFSLILESASTNQTSMYLCASSPGTSGPQETQYFGPGTRLLVL.

This chain joins TRBV6-5 and TRBJ2-5; 7 nucleotides align to TRBD1. From germline, CDR1 is MNHEY and CDR2 SVGAGI. The CDR3 totals 11 residues. V lost 7 bases to trimming and J lost 11 bases; unmatched junction nucleotides: 7. CDR3 coding DNA: TGTGCCAGCATGAGGGGGCGGGCGCAGTACTTC. Translating it yields CASMRGRAQYF.

The V call is TRBV6-1, the J call TRBJ2-4, with 8 bases matching TRBD2. With V trimmed by 6 bases and J by 11 bases, 9 bases remained unmatched. Germline values: CDR1 MNHNS, CDR2 SASEGT. There are 13 residues in the CDR3. The DNA for the CDR3 is TGTGCCAGCAGCGGGGGGGCGCTGGGGGTTCAGTACTTC. Its translation: CASSGGALGVQYF.

V and J are TRBV29-1 and TRBJ2-1; 7 nucleotides agree with TRBD1. Germline V lookup: CDR1 SQVTM, CDR2 ANQGSEA. V dropped 6 bases and J dropped 0; count of bases not matched to a gene: 8. The length of the CDR3 is 15 residues. Here the CDR3 DNA reads TGCAGCGTCGCCGGGACAGAGAGCTCCTACAATGAGCAGTTCTTC. Its translation: CSVAGTESSYNEQFF.

This rearrangement joins TRBV7-2 to TRBJ1-1; tentatively, D is TRBD1 (6 bases). CDR3 length: 16 residues. Germline CDR1 reads SGHTA; CDR2 reads FQGNSA. Trimming took off 5 bases at V and 5 bases at J, with 21 bases between the two ends. The DNA of the CDR3 is TGTGCCAGCAGCCGGGGGGGCCTGGGGGGCGGGACTGAAGCTTTCTTT. The encoded protein is CASSRGGLGGGTEAFF.

V is TRBV7-3 and J is TRBJ1-2; D unresolved. Germline V gene lookup returns CDR1 SGHTA and CDR2 FQGTGA. The ends were cut back, 3 bases at V and 6 bases at J, with 11 bases in the middle. The CDR3 consists of 13 residues. The CDR3 sequence: CASSLSGKHGYTF. The CDR3 nucleotides read TGTGCCAGCAGCTTGTCCGGGAAGCATGGCTACACCTTC.

The chain uses TRBV6-4 and TRBJ2-1, with TRBD2 identical over 8 bases. The CDR3 is made up of 15 amino acids. V lost 3 bases to trimming and J lost 5 bases; unmatched junction nucleotides: 6. CDR1 and CDR2 from the germline V gene are MRHNA and SNTAGT. This CDR3 reads CASSESAGANNEQFF. Here the CDR3 DNA reads TGTGCCAGCAGTGAGTCAGCGGGGGCTAACAATGAGCAGTTCTTC.